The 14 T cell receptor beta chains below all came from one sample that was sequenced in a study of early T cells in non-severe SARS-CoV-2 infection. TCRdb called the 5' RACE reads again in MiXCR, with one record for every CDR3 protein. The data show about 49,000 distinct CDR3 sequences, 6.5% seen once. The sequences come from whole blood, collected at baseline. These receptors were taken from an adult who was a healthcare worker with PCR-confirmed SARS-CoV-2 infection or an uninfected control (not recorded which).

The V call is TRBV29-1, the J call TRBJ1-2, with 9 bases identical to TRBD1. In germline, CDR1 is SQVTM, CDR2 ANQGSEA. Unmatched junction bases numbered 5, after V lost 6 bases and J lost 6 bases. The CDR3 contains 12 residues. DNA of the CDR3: TGCAGCGTCCCGGGACAGGGCCATGGCTACACCTTC. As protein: CSVPGQGHGYTF.

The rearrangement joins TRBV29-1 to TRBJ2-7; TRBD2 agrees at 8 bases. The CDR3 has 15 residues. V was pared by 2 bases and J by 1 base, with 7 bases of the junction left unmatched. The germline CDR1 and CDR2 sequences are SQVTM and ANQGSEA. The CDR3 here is CSVELSGGVSYEQYF. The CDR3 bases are TGCAGCGTTGAACTGAGCGGGGGTGTTTCCTACGAGCAGTACTTC.

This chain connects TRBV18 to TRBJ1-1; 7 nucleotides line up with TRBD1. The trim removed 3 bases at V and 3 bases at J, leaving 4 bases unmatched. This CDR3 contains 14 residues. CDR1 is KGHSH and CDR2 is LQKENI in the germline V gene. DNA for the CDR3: TGTGCCAGCTCACCGAGACAGGGACACACTGAAGCTTTCTTT. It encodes CASSPRQGHTEAFF. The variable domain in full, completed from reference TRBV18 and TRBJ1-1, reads NAGVMQNPRHLVRRRGQEARLRCSPMKGHSHVYWYRQLPEEGLKFMVYLQKENIIDESGMPKERFSAEFPKEGPSILRIQQVVRGDSAAYFCASSPRQGHTEAFFGQGTRLTVV.

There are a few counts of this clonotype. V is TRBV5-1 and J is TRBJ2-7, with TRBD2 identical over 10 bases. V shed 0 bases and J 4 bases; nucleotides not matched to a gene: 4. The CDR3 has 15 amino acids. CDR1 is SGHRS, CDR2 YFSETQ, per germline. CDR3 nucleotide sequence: TGCGCCAGCAGCTTGGAGCGGGGGGGCGGATACGAGCAGTACTTC. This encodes CASSLERGGGYEQYF.

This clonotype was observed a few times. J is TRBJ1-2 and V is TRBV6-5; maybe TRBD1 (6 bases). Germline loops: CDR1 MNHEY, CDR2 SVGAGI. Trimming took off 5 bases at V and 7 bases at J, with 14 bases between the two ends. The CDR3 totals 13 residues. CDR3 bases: TGTGCCAGCAGTCGGCTTGGGGGCGGTGGCTACACCTTC. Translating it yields CASSRLGGGGYTF.

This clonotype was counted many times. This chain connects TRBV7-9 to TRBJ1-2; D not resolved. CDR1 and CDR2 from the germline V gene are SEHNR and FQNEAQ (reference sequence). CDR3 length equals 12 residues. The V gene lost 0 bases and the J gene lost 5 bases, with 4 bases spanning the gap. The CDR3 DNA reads TGTGCCAGCAGCTTAGCGTTTTATGGCTACACCTTC. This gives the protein CASSLAFYGYTF. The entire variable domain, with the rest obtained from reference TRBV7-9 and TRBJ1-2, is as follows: DTGVSQNPRHKITKRGQNVTFRCDPISEHNRLYWYRQTLGQGPEFLTYFQNEAQLEKSRLLSDRFSAERPKGSFSTLEIQRTEQGDSAMYLCASSLAFYGYTFGSGTRLTVV.

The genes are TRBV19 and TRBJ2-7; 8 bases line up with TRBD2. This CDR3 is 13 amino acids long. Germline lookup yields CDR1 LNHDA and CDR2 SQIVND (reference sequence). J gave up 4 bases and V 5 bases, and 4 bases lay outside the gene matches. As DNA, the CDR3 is TGTGCCAGTAGTGCCAGCGGGGGATACGAGCAGTACTTC. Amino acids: CASSASGGYEQYF.

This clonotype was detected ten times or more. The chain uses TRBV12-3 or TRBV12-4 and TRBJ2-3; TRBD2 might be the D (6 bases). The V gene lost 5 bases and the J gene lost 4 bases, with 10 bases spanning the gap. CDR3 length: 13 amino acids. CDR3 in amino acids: CASSLRGSDTQYF. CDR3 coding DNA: TGTGCCAGCAGTCTCCGGGGGTCAGATACGCAGTATTTT.

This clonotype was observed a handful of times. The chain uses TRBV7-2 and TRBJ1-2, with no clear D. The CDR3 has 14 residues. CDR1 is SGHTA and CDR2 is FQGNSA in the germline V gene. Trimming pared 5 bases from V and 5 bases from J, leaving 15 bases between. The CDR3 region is CASSPNFCPYGYTF. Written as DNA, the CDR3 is TGTGCCAGCAGCCCCAATTTCTGTCCTTATGGCTACACCTTC.

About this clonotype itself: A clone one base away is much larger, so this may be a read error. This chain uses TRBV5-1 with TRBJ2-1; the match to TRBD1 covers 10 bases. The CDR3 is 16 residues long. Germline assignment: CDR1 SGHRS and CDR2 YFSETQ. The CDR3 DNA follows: TGCACCAGCAGCTACGGACAGGGGGTAGCTTACAATGAGCAGTTCTTC. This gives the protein CTSSYGQGVAYNEQFF.

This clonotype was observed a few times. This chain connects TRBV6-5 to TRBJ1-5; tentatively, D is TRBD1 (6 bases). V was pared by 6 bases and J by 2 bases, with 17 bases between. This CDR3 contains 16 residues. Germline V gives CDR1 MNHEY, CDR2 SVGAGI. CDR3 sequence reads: CASRGRGLIGNQPQHF. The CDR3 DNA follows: TGTGCCAGCAGAGGACGGGGGCTAATTGGCAATCAGCCCCAGCATTTT.

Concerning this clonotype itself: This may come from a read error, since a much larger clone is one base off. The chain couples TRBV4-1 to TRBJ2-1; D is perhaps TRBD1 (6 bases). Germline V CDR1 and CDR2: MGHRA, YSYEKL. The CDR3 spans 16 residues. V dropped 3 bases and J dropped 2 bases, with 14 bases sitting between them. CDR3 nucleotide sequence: TGCGCCAGCAGCCATCCCAGCAGGGGCGCCTACAATGAGCAGTTCTTC. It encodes CASSHPSRGAYNEQFF.

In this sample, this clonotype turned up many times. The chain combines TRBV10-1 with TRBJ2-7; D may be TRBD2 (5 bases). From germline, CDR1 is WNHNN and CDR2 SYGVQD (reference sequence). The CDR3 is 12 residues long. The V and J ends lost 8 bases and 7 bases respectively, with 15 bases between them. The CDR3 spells CASSRDLGEQYF. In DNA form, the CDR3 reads TGCGCCAGCTCCCGGGATTTGGGGGAGCAGTACTTC.

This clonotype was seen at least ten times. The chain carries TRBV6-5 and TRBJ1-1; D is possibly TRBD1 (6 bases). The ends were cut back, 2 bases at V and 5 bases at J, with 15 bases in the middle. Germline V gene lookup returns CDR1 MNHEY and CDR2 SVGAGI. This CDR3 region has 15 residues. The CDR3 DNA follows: TGTGCCAGCAGTTACCAGGGGTCTTATAGGACTGAAGCTTTCTTT. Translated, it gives CASSYQGSYRTEAFF.